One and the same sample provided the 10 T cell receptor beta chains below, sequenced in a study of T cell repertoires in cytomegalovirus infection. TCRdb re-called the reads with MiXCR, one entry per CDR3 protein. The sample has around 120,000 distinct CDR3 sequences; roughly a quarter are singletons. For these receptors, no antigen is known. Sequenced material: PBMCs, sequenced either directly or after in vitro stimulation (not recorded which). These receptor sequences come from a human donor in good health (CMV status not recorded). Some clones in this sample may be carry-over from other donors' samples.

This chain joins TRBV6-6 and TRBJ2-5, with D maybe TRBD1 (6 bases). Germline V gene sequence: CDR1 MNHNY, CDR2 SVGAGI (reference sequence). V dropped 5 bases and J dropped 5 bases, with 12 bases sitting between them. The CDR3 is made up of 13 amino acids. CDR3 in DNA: TGTGCCAGCAGTCTGGACAGTCGTGAGACCCAGTACTTC. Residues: CASSLDSRETQYF.

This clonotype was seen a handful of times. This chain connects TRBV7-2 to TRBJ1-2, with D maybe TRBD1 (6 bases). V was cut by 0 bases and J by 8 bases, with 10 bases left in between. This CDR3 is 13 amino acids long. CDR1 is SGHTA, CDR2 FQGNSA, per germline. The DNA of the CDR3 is TGTGCCAGCAGCTTAGCGGCACAGGGAGGCTACACCTTC. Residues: CASSLAAQGGYTF.

The CDR3 region has the DNA TGCAGCAGCGGGAGGAGGGGCACAGATACGCAGTATTTT. This translates into CSSGRRGTDTQYF. The chain is built from TRBV20-1 and TRBJ2-3; 9 bases fit TRBD2. Looked up from germline, CDR1 is DFQATT and CDR2 is SNEGSKA (reference sequence). The CDR3 covers 13 residues.

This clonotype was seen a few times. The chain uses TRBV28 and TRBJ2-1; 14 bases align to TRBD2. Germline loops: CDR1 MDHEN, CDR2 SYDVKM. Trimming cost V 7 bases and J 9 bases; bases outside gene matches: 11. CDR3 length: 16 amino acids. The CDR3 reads CASTEGGLAGDAEQFF. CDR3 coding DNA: TGTGCCAGCACTGAGGGGGGACTAGCGGGAGACGCTGAGCAGTTCTTC.

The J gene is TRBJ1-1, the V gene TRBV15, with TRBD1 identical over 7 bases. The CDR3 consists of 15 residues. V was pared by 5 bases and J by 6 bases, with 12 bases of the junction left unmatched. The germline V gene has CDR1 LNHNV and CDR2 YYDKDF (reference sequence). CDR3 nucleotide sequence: TGTGCCACCAGCGGACTACCCTCCCAGGGGGCTGAAGCTTTCTTT. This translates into CATSGLPSQGAEAFF.

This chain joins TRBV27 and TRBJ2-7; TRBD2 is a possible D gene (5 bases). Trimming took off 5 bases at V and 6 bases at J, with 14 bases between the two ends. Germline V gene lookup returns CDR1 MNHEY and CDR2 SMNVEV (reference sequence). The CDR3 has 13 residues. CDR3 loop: CASSPPRGGEQYF. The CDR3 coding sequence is TGTGCCAGCAGTCCCCCCCGCGGAGGCGAGCAGTACTTC.

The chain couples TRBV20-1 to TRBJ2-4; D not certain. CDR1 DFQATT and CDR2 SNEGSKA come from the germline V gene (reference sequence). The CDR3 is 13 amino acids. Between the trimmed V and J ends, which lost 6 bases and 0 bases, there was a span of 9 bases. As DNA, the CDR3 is TGCAGTGCCGTGAACTTAGCCAAAAACATTCAGTACTTC. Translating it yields CSAVNLAKNIQYF.

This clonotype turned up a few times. The CDR3 DNA is TGTGCCAGTAGTATAGGCGGCTCCTCTAGCACAGATACGCAGTATTTT. This sequence encodes CASSIGGSSSTDTQYF. This chain joins TRBV19 and TRBJ2-3; no clear D gene. The V end lost 1 base, the J end lost 0 bases, and 11 bases lay between the germline ends. This CDR3 region has 16 residues. The germline gives CDR1 LNHDA, CDR2 SQIVND (reference sequence).

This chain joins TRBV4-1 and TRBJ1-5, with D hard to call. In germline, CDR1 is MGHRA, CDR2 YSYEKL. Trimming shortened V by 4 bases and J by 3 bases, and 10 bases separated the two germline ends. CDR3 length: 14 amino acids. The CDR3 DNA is TGCGCCAGCAGCCCCCTACACTACAATCAGCCCCAGCATTTT. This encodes CASSPLHYNQPQHF.

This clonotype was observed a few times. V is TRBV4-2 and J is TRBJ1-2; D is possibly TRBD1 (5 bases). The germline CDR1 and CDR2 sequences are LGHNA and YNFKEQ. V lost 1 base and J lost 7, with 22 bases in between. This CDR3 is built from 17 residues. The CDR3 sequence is CASSQAGGDALSGGYTF. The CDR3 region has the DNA TGTGCCAGCAGCCAAGCGGGAGGGGACGCTCTTTCCGGTGGCTACACCTTC.